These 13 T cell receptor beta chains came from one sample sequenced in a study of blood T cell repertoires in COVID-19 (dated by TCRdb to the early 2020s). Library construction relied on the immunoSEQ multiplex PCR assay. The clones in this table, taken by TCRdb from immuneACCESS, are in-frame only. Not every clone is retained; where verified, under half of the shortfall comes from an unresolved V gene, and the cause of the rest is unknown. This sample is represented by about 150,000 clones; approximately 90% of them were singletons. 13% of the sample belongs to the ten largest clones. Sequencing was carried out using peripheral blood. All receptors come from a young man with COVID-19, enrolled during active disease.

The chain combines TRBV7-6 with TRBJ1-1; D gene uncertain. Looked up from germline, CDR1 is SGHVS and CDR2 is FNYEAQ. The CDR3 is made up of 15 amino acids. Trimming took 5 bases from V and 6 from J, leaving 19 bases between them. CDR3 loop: CASSPIHGESPEAFF. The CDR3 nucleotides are TGTGCCAGCAGCCCCATTCACGGTGAAAGTCCTGAAGCTTTCTTT. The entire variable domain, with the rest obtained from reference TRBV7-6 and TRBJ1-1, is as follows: GAGVSQSPRYKVTKRGQDVALRCDPISGHVSLYWYRQALGQGPEFLTYFNYEAQQDKSGLPNDRFSAERPEGSISTLTIQRTEQRDSAMYRCASSPIHGESPEAFFGQGTRLTVV.

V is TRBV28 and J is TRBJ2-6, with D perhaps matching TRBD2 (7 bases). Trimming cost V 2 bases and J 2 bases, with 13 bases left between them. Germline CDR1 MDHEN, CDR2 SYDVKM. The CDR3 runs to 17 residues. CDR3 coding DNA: TGTGCCAGCAGTTTAGCGGGGGCAGGGACTGGGGCCAACGTCCTGACTTTC. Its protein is CASSLAGAGTGANVLTF.

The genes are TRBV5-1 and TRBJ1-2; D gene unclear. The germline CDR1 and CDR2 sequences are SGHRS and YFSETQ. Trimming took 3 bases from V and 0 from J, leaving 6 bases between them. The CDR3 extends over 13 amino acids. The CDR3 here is CASSSSSNYGYTF. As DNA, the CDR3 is TGCGCCAGCAGCTCGAGTTCTAACTATGGCTACACCTTC.

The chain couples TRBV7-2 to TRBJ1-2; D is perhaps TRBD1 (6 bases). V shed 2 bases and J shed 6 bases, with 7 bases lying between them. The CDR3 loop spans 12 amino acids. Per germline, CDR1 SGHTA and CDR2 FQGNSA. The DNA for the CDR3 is TGTGCCAGCAGCTTAAACAGGGATGGCTACACCTTC. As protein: CASSLNRDGYTF.

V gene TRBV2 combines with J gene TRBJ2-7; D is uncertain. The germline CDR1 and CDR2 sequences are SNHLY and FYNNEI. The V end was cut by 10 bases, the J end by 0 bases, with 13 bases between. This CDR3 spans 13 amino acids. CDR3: CAISTPSSYEQYF. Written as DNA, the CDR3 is TGTGCCATCTCGACACCCAGCTCCTACGAGCAGTACTTC.

CDR3 region: CASSFPLRIDRGKNTGELFF. The DNA for the CDR3 is TGCGCCAGCAGCTTCCCCCTACGGATCGACAGGGGAAAGAACACCGGGGAGCTGTTTTTT. The V call is TRBV5-1, the J call TRBJ2-2; TRBD1 agrees at 8 bases. With 2 bases clipped from V and 1 base from J, the junction kept 16 bases outside the gene matches. The germline V gene has CDR1 SGHRS and CDR2 YFSETQ. The length of the CDR3 is 20 residues. The complete variable domain, with remaining parts taken from reference TRBV5-1 and TRBJ2-2, reads KAGVTQTPRYLIKTRGQQVTLSCSPISGHRSVSWYQQTPGQGLQFLFEYFSETQRNKGNFPGRFSGRQFSNSRSEMNVSTLELGDSALYLCASSFPLRIDRGKNTGELFFGEGSRLTVL.

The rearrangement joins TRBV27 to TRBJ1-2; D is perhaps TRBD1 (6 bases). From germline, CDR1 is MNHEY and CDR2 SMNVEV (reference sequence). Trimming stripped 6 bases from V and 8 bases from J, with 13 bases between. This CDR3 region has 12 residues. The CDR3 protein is CASSPTGRGYTF. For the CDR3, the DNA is TGTGCCAGCAGCCCTACAGGGCGAGGCTACACCTTC.

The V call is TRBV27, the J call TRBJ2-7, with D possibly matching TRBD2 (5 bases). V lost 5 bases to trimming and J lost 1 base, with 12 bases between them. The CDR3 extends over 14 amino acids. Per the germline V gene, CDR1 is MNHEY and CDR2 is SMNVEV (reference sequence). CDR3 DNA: TGTGCCAGCAGTCCCGTAGCGAATTCCTACGAGCAGTACTTC. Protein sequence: CASSPVANSYEQYF.

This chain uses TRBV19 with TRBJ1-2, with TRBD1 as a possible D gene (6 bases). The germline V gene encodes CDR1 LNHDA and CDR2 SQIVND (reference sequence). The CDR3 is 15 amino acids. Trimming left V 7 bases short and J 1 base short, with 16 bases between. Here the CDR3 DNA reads TGTGCCAGTAAACCGGAGACAGGAGATAACTATGGCTACACCTTC. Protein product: CASKPETGDNYGYTF. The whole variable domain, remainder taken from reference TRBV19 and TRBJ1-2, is DGGITQSPKYLFRKEGQNVTLSCEQNLNHDAMYWYRQDPGQGLRLIYYSQIVNDFQKGDIAEGYSVSREKKESFPLTVTSAQKNPTAFYLCASKPETGDNYGYTFGSGTRLTVV.

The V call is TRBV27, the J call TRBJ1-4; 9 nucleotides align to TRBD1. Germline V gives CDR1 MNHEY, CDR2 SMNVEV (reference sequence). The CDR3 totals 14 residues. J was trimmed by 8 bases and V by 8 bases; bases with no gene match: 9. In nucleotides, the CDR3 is TGTGCCAGCGCATACGGGACAGGGCGGGAAAAACTGTTTTTT. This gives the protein CASAYGTGREKLFF.

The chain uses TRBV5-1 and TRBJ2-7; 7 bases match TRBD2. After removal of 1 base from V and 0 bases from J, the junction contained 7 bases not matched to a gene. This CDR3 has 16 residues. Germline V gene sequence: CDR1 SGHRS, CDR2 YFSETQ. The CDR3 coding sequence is TGCGCCAGCAGCTTGAGTACGGGAGGATTCTCCTACGAGCAGTACTTC. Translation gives CASSLSTGGFSYEQYF.

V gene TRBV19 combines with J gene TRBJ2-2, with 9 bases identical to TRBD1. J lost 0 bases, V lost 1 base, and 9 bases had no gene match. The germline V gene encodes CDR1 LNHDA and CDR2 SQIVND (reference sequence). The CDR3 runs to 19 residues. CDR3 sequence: CASSIGSSWDRANTGELFF. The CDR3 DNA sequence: TGTGCCAGTAGTATAGGATCCTCATGGGACAGGGCGAACACCGGGGAGCTGTTTTTT.

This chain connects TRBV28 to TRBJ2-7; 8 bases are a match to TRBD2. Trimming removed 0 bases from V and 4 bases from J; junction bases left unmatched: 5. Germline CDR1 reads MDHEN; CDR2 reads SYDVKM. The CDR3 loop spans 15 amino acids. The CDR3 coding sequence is TGTGCCAGCAGTTTATGGGGGGGACTAGATTACGAGCAGTACTTC. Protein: CASSLWGGLDYEQYF.